This T cell receptor beta chain was retrieved from a study of T cell responses to AZD1222 COVID-19 vaccine. Assay: immunoSEQ multiplex PCR; the TCRdb copy retains only in-frame clones and omits some. Of around 80,000 clones in the sample, 70% to 90% were seen once. The sequence was collected from an adult who received the AZD1222 COVID-19 vaccine. Source: peripheral blood, taken 28 days after the second AZD1222 dose.

The CDR3 DNA follows: TGTGCCAGCAGCCTCAGGACAGTTGAGCAGTTCTTC. Its protein is CASSLRTVEQFF. This rearrangement joins TRBV5-6 to TRBJ2-1; D might be TRBD1 (6 bases). Looked up from germline, CDR1 is SGHDT and CDR2 is YYEEEE. Trimming removed 4 bases at V and 9 bases at J, with 11 bases between. The CDR3 length is 12 residues.